This T cell receptor beta chain was obtained from a study of T-cell memory formation after mild COVID-19. Study-level background: Across donors, TCR clusters were largely donor specific.

For this clonotype: Its target is not known.

TCR alpha and TCR beta cDNA libraries with sample barcodes and UMIs came from 5'RACE using constant-segment primers. TCRdb reprocessed the 5' RACE reads with MiXCR, giving one entry per CDR3 protein. The sample shows 250,000 to 350,000 distinct CDR3 sequences, less than 20% of them seen only once. General observations from the study: Among clones contracting day 15 to 85, CD4/CD8 was balanced, whereas later expanders leaned CD4+. Shrinking CD4+ clones were chiefly CM and EM; CD8+ ones were chiefly EMRA.

Trimming removed 2 bases at V and 6 bases at J, with 13 bases between. This CDR3 has 14 amino acids. The sequence was collected from a man aged 18 to 30 who had mild COVID-19 (a few samples of this study predate the infection). Cell type and time point are not known. The specimen was PBMCs or a T cell subset sorted from them (not recorded which). The chain recombines TRBV12-3 or TRBV12-4 with TRBJ1-1, with D tentatively TRBD1 (6 bases). This chain's CDR3 is CASSLTGARSEAFF. CDR3 nucleotides: TGTGCCAGCAGTTTAACGGGGGCCAGGTCTGAAGCTTTCTTT.